This record covers a single TCR beta chain. What it recognizes is unknown. The sort gate was single viable CD3+CD4+CD8-CD45RO+ cells for memory CD4+ T cells. CD4+ T cells were isolated by positive magnetic selection. The repertoire was sequenced with immunoSEQ multiplex PCR; TCRdb's copy has only in-frame clones and lacks some. This table has approximately 56,000 clones, 82% appearing once. Germline V CDR1 and CDR2: ENHRY, SYGVKD. CDR3 length equals 13 residues. V lost 10 bases to trimming and J lost 4 bases, with 14 bases between them. The entry originates in a study of memory CD4+ T cells and cytomegalovirus serostatus. General observations from the study: The CMV-associated TCR signature appears largely within the CD4+ memory repertoire. About 40% of the roughly 160 known CMV-associated TCRbeta sequences appeared in CD4+ memory. Median bootstrapped AUC for CMV status was approximately 0.96 originally, 0.75 to 0.91 US-trained.

The rearrangement joins TRBV10-3 to TRBJ1-5; a weak D match, TRBD1 (6 bases). The TCR sequence derives from an adult in good health and CMV-seronegative. Source material: memory CD4+ T cells from blood. The CDR3 region is CATTGTLNQPQHF. The CDR3 coding sequence is TGTGCCACCACCGGGACACTGAATCAGCCCCAGCATTTT.